This T cell receptor beta chain was sequenced during a study of blood T cells in healthy people across ages. Study context: Every two T cells gave about one barcoded beta molecule via template switching. The study, taken as a whole, reports: Diversity of TCR beta per million T cells declined in a roughly linear way with age. PBMCs that were unsorted prevented a conclusive naive versus antigen-experienced comparison.

The germline CDR1 and CDR2 sequences are MDHEN and SYDVKM. Trimming left V 8 bases short and J 1 base short, with 18 bases between. The CDR3 runs to 16 residues. Then a second PCR, running about 7 to 11 cycles, was carried out with a sample-barcoded 5' primer and a J-beta primer mix. TCRdb re-called the 5' RACE reads with MiXCR, one entry per CDR3 protein. This sample has approximately 690,000 distinct CDR3 sequences, with 40% to 50% found just once. This clonotype came up a few times. The antigen is undetermined. The sequenced sample consisted of blood. This clonotype was sampled from an elderly man in good health. The V call is TRBV28, the J call TRBJ2-4, with TRBD1 as a possible D gene (6 bases). The CDR3 nucleotides are TGTGCCAGCTCAAGCGCCCAGGGGCGGGCCAAAAACATTCAGTACTTC. The encoded protein is CASSSAQGRAKNIQYF.